The entry that follows covers one T cell receptor beta chain sequence. Its recognized antigen is unknown. No base-level quality is on record; no much larger clone is a single base apart. This record comes from a study of cytomegalovirus exposure and HLA in healthy donors (dated 2017 in TCRdb). Some background on the complete study: In an earlier analysis of under 750 of the donors, about 260 Gb of sequence data and approximately 100 million unique TCR beta sequences from roughly 190 million T cells were reported. An early release that covered fewer than 750 HLA-typed donors contained about 300 gigabases of sequencing data and 70 million to 100 million unique TCR sequences. Of the 300 to 450 genotyped donors, 65% to 90% were placed in the genetic ancestry cluster associated with self-reported Caucasian donors. The study was designed to test whether signatures of past pathogen exposure could be identified by cataloging public T cell receptors. Using immunosequencing, the study profiled T cell repertoires from 640 or so subjects and related those repertoires to cytomegalovirus serostatus. Along with the roughly 670-subject first cohort, a separate validation cohort of roughly 110 different subjects was used. To predict cytomegalovirus infection status, the study brought together high-throughput TCR immunosequencing, statistical association of individual TCRs with disease status, and machine learning. In a later analysis, previously published TCR beta repertoires from several hundred donors were re-analyzed and high-resolution HLA genotyping was added so that TCR occurrence patterns could be studied. Rather than using new phenotypic data, the later analysis identified candidate immune exposures from TCR beta sequences and from how often those sequences occurred across donors. An earlier analysis of 587 of the donors used high-throughput TCR beta sequencing to judge whether each TCR beta V gene segment behaved as functional or pseudogenic. Donor age, sex, ethnicity and CMV serostatus were collected together with the repertoire data. In a later genetic analysis, genome-wide SNP genotypes for about three fifths of the 666 donors were used, and that subset was treated as a discovery cohort. Every discovery cohort repertoire had been produced on one sequencing platform. Class I and class II HLA loci were covered by the typing at four-digit resolution. Typing coverage varied by locus: roughly 620-640 donors for A, B, C, DRB1 and DQB1; under 550 for DQA1; 600 to 610 for DPA1; 450 to 480 for DPB1. Several DR-DQ haplotypes were handled as single units for association and clustering, since linkage in the cohort was strong. Among some 410 genotyped donors of the cohort, an average of about 240,000 unique TCR beta nucleotide sequences were sequenced per donor, roughly 20% of them non-productive.

Libraries were prepared through the immunoSEQ multiplex PCR assay. For the multiplex PCR, a mixture combining 60 forward primers for TCR Vbeta segments and 13 reverse primers for TCR Jbeta segments was used. Amplification of the CDR3 region of rearranged TCR beta genes was performed with a multiplex PCR assay on genomic DNA. On the Illumina HiSeq System, the amplified TCR beta libraries were sequenced as 87-base-pair reads. Regarding the original processing steps: A later analysis tallied approximately 87 million unique TCR beta chains across the 666 repertoires, and some 12 million of those chains were shared by two or more donors. A nearest-neighbor algorithm error-corrected the raw reads and collapsed the reads into unique sequences, merging closely related sequences to remove PCR and sequencing errors. To assign V, D and J gene segments, CDR3 sequences were aligned to IMGT reference sequences. For a sequence to be retained, a match of at least six nucleotides was required to both a V gene segment and a J gene segment. Rearrangements were classified as productive when the CDR3 lacked stop codons and remained in frame with V and J, and all other rearrangements were classified as non-productive. CDR3 was defined according to IMGT convention as the region running from the second conserved V-encoded cysteine to the conserved J-encoded phenylalanine. Sequences without an unambiguous match to a single V gene segment were excluded from the earlier analysis of about 600 of the donors. In an earlier analysis of 450 to 700 of the donors, V segments were called functional above 56.7% productive rearrangements and were called segregating when the between-donor standard deviation exceeded 5%. To diagnose cytomegalovirus status from the catalog of TCR beta chain sequences, a statistical classification framework was built. A later analysis assigned V and J genes by comparing TCR nucleotide sequences with IMGT/GENE-DB human TR gene sequences. Using the TCRdist pipeline, a later analysis assigned CDR3 sequences along with most-parsimonious VDJ recombination scenarios. A later analysis defined each TCR beta chain by its CDR3 amino acid sequence plus V-gene family, and excluded reads lacking a unique V-gene family. A later analysis removed over 500 highly shared, low-generation-probability nucleotide sequences to deal with suspected cross-contamination and a sequencing artifact. A later analysis calculated a clonal expansion index for each public chain from normalized within-repertoire ranks of inferred template counts. A later analysis computed generation probabilities with a VDJ recombination model fitted to out-of-frame rearrangements, and checked the results against IGoR. In a later analysis, hypergeometric tests were used to score TCR-TCR, TCR-HLA and TCR-CMV co-occurrence, with a repertoire-size bias correction applied to TCR pairs. A later analysis estimated false discovery rates by permuting HLA or CMV assignments 20 times. A later analysis grouped co-occurring TCRs with DBSCAN, adding TCRdist sequence similarity when clustering within HLA-allele-positive subsets. Co-occurrence clustering excluded repertoires with fewer than 30,000 or more than 120,000 public chains, plus five with anomalous nucleotide sharing. TCRdb's version of the immuneACCESS table is confined to in-frame rearrangements and falls short of the full clone set. An unresolved V gene accounts for under half of the shortfall where checked; the remainder is of unknown origin. V, J and clone size derive from that table, while D and trimming were established from the DNA sequence. The sample table shows about 130,000 clones, and around 80% are seen once. The ten largest clonotypes hold 1% of the sample.

The study at large found these results: Some IMGT-functional V segments, including TRBV6-2 and TRBV6-3, could not be told apart with the 87-base-pair reads, so those segments were excluded. A cluster of highly shared sequence variants was judged likely to represent a technical artifact of the sequencing pipeline. CMV serostatus was the only immune exposure information available for the cohort. In the study, some 160 TCR beta chains were listed as associated with cytomegalovirus. In a later analysis, HLA-associated TCR beta chains showed more clonal expansion and lower generation probabilities than non-associated chains that were equally common. Broadly in line with IMGT annotations, most TCR beta V segments showed up in productive rearrangements about 87% or about 30% of the time in an earlier analysis of 450 to 750 of the donors. In a later genetic analysis, a missense DCLRE1C variant was associated with V-gene and J-gene trimming of TCR beta chains, and the association was replicated in an independent cohort. In a later analysis, most CMV-associated TCR beta chains were found to appear HLA-restricted, with HLA associations seemingly driven largely by CMV exposure. It was suggested by the authors that the approach could potentially be generalized to other disease states and immunological phenotypes. The classifier was reported to diagnose cytomegalovirus status with high specificity and sensitivity in both the original cohort and the validation cohort. A further reported finding was that TCR beta sequences accurately predicted the HLA-A and HLA-B alleles for most subjects in the first cohort. HLA typing was unavailable for some donors at each locus, so association tests used only the typed subset. Linkage disequilibrium might explain the correlated functional status among segregating V segments, but an unknown experimental factor could not be ruled out. Compared with the roughly 700-donor mean, donors in an Asian-associated ancestry cluster had fewer N-insertions in productive TCRs, according to a later genetic analysis. This cohort had only TCR beta chains sequenced, and the lack of alpha or paired-chain data limited which features could be detected. While some public TCRs were present in many individuals, most TCR sequences turned up only very rarely across donors. When HLA alleles, especially DR and DQ, strongly co-occurred, attributing TCR associations to individual alleles was difficult. According to a later analysis, TCR association rates differed among HLA loci, with DRB1 alleles showing the most associated TCRs and HLA-C alleles showing the fewest. A later analysis reported that several top co-occurrence clusters appeared linked to parvovirus B19, influenza, CMV and Epstein-Barr virus. Fewer than 20 rarely observed V segments, including chromosome 9 orphons, were excluded from the earlier analysis of a few hundred of the donors because counts were too low. Specific HLA alleles were associated with around 18,000 TCR beta sequences at a false discovery rate of 0.05 in a later analysis. Presence/absence analyses assumed roughly uniform sequencing depth across donors, an assumption that may not hold. In vitro tests confirmed that a few of the cytomegalovirus-associated TCR beta chains recognize cytomegalovirus antigens.

The germline V gene yields MNHNS for CDR1 and SASEGT for CDR2. Inclusive of the bounding cysteine and phenylalanine, the CDR3 is 14 residues long. Here the CDR3 DNA is all that survives: 42 bases in frame from base 1. V loses 3 bases, J loses 0 bases, and the germline ends lie 8 bases apart. The cohort was made up of 666 healthy bone marrow donors. Cohort members were all nominally healthy when sampled, although unrecorded immune exposures were likely present. Of the 700 or so cohort members, more than 250 had a positive CMV serostatus and about 350 had a negative one, while no CMV serostatus was recorded for the donor. A peripheral blood sample was provided by each donor, and peripheral blood mononuclear cells were used for TCR beta sequencing. The Qiagen DNeasy Blood Extraction Kit was used to extract genomic DNA from the blood cell samples.

Sequencing input: PBMCs. Recombination linked TRBV6-1 to TRBJ1-1; perhaps TRBD1 is the D gene, with 6 bases matching. This TCR was sampled from a human donor in good health. The CDR3: CASSDQGLNTEAFF. DNA sequence: TGTGCCAGCAGTGACCAGGGGCTGAACACTGAAGCTTTCTTT.